These 10 T cell receptor beta chains originate from one sample sequenced in a study of blood T cell repertoires in COVID-19. Sequencing used immunoSEQ multiplex PCR; TCRdb keeps in-frame clones, though not all of them. The sample has about 97,000 clones; approximately 91% are singletons. The sequenced material came from peripheral blood. The receptor source for this set is a man between 18 and 29 years old with acute or convalescent COVID-19.

This CDR3 reads CATRRDLNTEAFF. CDR3 sequence (DNA): TGTGCCACCAGGCGGGACCTGAACACTGAAGCTTTCTTT. The chain combines TRBV19 with TRBJ1-1; a possible D gene is TRBD1 (5 bases). This CDR3 spans 13 amino acids. CDR1 LNHDA and CDR2 SQIVND come from the germline V gene (reference sequence). The V and J ends lost 10 bases and 0 bases respectively, with 12 bases between them.

In this sample, this clone turned up once. The chain uses TRBV27 and TRBJ2-1; D call uncertain. In germline, CDR1 is MNHEY, CDR2 SMNVEV (reference sequence). CDR3 size: 13 residues. V lost 0 bases and J 5 bases, leaving 5 bases between the germline ends. The CDR3 coding sequence is TGTGCCAGCAGTTTATCTCCAAACAATGAGCAGTTCTTC. Protein: CASSLSPNNEQFF.

The V and J genes are TRBV2 and TRBJ1-2; D unclear. Trimming stripped 4 bases from V and 3 bases from J, with 9 bases between. Germline-derived CDR1 and CDR2 are SNHLY and FYNNEI. CDR3 length: 13 amino acids. The CDR3 DNA reads TGTGCCAGCAGTGGTGAACATGACTATGGCTACACCTTC. This codes for CASSGEHDYGYTF.

V is TRBV13 and J is TRBJ2-7; 11 bases are shared with TRBD1. The V gene's germline CDR1 is PRHDT and CDR2 FYEKMQ (reference sequence). V trimming: 5 bases; J trimming: 3 bases; junction bases outside the gene matches: 9. This CDR3 is built from 16 residues. The CDR3 loop is CASSPIGTGGFYEQYF. The DNA for the CDR3 is TGTGCCAGCAGCCCAATTGGGACAGGGGGTTTCTACGAGCAGTACTTC. Variable domain in full (rest from reference TRBV13 and TRBJ2-7): AAGVIQSPRHLIKEKRETATLKCYPIPRHDTVYWYQQGPGQDPQFLISFYEKMQSDKGSIPDRFSAQQFSDYHSELNMSSLELGDSALYFCASSPIGTGGFYEQYFGPGTRLTVT.

The chain links TRBV7-9 to TRBJ2-7; D may be TRBD2 (7 bases). This CDR3 has 15 residues. Germline V gene lookup returns CDR1 SEHNR and CDR2 FQNEAQ (reference sequence). Trimming took off 8 bases at V and 4 bases at J, with 21 bases between the two ends. This CDR3 is CASGSPGRGVYEQYF. The CDR3 bases are TGTGCCAGCGGAAGCCCGGGGAGGGGGGTATACGAGCAGTACTTC.

The gene calls are TRBV18 and TRBJ2-1; 7 positions match TRBD2. With 2 bases clipped from V and 10 bases from J, the junction kept 11 bases outside the gene matches. Germline V gene lookup returns CDR1 KGHSH and CDR2 LQKENI. The CDR3 runs to 15 residues. The CDR3 sequence is CASSPGRGEPAEQFF. The CDR3 DNA follows: TGTGCCAGCTCACCAGGCCGGGGGGAACCGGCGGAGCAGTTCTTC.

V usage is TRBV18 and J usage is TRBJ2-7; D unclear. From germline, CDR1 is KGHSH and CDR2 LQKENI. V lost 5 bases to trimming and J lost 3 bases, with 11 bases between them. There are 13 residues in the CDR3. CDR3 amino acids: CASSVFRDYEQYF. The DNA of the CDR3 is TGTGCCAGCTCAGTCTTTAGAGACTACGAGCAGTACTTC.

V is TRBV6-6 and J is TRBJ2-3, with 7 nucleotides matching TRBD1. The length of the CDR3 is 15 residues. The trim removed 5 bases at V and 2 bases at J, leaving 7 bases unmatched. Germline CDR1 reads MNHNY; CDR2 reads SVGAGI (reference sequence). The CDR3 coding sequence is TGTGCCAGCAGTCCCTCCGGGACAGACACAGATACGCAGTATTTT. Protein product: CASSPSGTDTDTQYF.

V and J are TRBV29-1 and TRBJ1-1, with 8 bases lining up with TRBD1. With 7 bases clipped from V and 1 base from J, the junction kept 8 bases outside the gene matches. The CDR3 is 14 amino acids. Germline CDR1 SQVTM, CDR2 ANQGSEA. The CDR3 region is CSATPGQANTEAFF. DNA for the CDR3: TGCAGCGCGACCCCGGGACAGGCGAACACTGAAGCTTTCTTT.

The chain combines TRBV30 with TRBJ1-1; D remains ambiguous. This CDR3 spans 14 amino acids. Trimming removed 4 bases at V and 0 bases at J, with 12 bases between. Germline V gene lookup returns CDR1 GTSNPN and CDR2 SVGIG (reference sequence). CDR3 bases: TGTGCCTGGACCCCCCACCAGGTGAACACTGAAGCTTTCTTT. Amino acids: CAWTPHQVNTEAFF.